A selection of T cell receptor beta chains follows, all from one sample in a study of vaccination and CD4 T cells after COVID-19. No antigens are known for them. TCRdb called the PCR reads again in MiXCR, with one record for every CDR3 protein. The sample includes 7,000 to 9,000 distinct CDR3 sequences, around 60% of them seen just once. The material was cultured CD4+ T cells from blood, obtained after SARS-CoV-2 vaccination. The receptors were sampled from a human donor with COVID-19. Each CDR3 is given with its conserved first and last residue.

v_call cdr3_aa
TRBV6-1 CASRLDREPNYGYTF
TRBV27 CASTGGISNSPLHF
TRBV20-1 CSAPRASGEITDTQYF
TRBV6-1 CASSDGADTQYF
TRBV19 CASSGTGYEQFF
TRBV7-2 CASSLKGLAGGVGKNIQYF
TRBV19 CASSQSGGGSYEQYF
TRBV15 CATSNLDRGGYTF
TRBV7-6 CASSLASHTPQETQYF
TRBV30 CAGGGAPFF
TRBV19 CASSKPSSNQPQHF
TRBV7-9 CASSLTDSRAFF
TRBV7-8 CASSLGGGRTYEQYF
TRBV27 CASSETGSSSYEQYF